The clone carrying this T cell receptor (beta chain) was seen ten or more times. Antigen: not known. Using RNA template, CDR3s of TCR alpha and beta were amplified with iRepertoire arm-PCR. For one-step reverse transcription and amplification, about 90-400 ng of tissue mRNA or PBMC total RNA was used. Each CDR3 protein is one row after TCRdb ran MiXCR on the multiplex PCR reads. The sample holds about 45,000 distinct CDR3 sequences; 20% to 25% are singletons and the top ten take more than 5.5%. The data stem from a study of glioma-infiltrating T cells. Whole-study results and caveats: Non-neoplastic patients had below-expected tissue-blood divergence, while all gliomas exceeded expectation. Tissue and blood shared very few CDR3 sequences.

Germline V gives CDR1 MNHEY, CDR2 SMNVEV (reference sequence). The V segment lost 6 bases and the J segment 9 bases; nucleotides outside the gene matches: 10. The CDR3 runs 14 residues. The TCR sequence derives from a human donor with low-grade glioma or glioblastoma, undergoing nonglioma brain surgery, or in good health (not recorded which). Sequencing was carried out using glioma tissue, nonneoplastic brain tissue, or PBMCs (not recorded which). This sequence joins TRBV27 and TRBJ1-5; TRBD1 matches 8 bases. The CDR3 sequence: CASSPDRGMGPQHF. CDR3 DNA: TGTGCCAGCAGCCCTGACAGGGGTATGGGGCCCCAGCATTTT.